This TCR beta chain derives from a study of CXCR3-negative and CXCR3-positive naive CD8 T cells. The libraries of TRB cDNA were constructed through 5' RACE using UMI labels. Reanalyzing the 5' RACE reads, TCRdb keeps one entry per CDR3 protein, without DNA. This sample contains 45,000 to 65,000 distinct CDR3 sequences. The germline V gene encodes CDR1 SGHTA and CDR2 FQGNSA. The CDR3 length is 15 residues. Study-level points and caveats: Naive cells that were CXCR3-negative or CXCR3-positive used TRBV-TRBJ genes alike, while memory cells diverged.

Remarks on this clonotype: The antigen is unknown.

The sequencing input was memory CD8+ T cells from blood. This chain connects TRBV7-2 to TRBJ1-2; TCRdb reports TRBD1, a call that lacks DNA to check it against. The source of this sequence is a human donor in good health. Some clones in this sample may be carry-over from other donors' samples. CDR3 sequence reads: CASSSPGQKFYGYTF.